Here is one T cell receptor (beta chain) with its context. Original data processing: Amplification of reference gene primers provided the estimated nucleated cell counts. TCRdb's copy holds only in-frame clones and misses some; the assay was immunoSEQ multiplex PCR. V, J and clone size were drawn from that table, and D and trimming were deduced from the DNA. The sample lists under 75,000 clones, just under 75% occurring once. The data belong to a study of blood T cell repertoires in COVID-19. Study summary: From the United States, Italy and Spain came samples of acute and convalescent COVID-19. T cells, B-cell-depleted T cells, or PBMCs supplied cDNA or gDNA.

The junction had 8 bases not matched to a gene; V was cut back by 3 bases and J by 6 bases. CDR3 size: 16 residues. Germline V lookup: CDR1 SGHNT, CDR2 YYREEE (reference sequence). During active infection, Seattle patients enrolled and were then monitored through disease. The clonotype originates from an older woman with COVID-19, enrolled during active disease. The sequenced sample consisted of peripheral blood. J is TRBJ2-1 and V is TRBV5-4, with TRBD2 matching 11 bases. The CDR3 nucleotides read TGTGCCAGCAGCTCTAAACTAGCGGGAGTGAGCAATGAGCAGTTCTTC. Encoded protein: CASSSKLAGVSNEQFF.